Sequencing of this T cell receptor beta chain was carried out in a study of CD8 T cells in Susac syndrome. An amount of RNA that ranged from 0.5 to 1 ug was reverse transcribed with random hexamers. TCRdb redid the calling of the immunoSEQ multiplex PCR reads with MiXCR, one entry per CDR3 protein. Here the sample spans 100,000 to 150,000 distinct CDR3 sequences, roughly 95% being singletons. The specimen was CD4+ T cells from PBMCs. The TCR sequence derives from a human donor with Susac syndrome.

The CDR3 region is CASGWGDRDEQFF. CDR3 nucleotides: TGCGCCAGCGGGTGGGGAGACCGGGATGAGCAGTTCTTC. The chain links TRBV5-1 to TRBJ2-1; maybe TRBD2 (5 bases). The ends were cut back, 7 bases at V and 8 bases at J, with 16 bases in the middle. Germline V gene sequence: CDR1 SGHRS, CDR2 YFSETQ. CDR3 size: 13 residues.